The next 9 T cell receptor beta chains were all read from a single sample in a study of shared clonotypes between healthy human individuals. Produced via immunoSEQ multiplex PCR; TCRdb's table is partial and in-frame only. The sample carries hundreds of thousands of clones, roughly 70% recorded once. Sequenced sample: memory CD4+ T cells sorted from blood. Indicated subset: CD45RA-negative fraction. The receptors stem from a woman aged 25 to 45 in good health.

The CDR3 bases are TGTGCCAGCAGAAAACCGGGACAGGGTCCCAATGAGCAGTTCTTC. It specifies CASRKPGQGPNEQFF. This chain connects TRBV5-4 to TRBJ2-1, with 9 bases aligning to TRBD1. The CDR3 length is 15 residues. The germline CDR1 and CDR2 sequences are SGHNT and YYREEE (reference sequence). V lost 5 bases, J lost 6 bases, and 9 bases stayed unmatched. The complete variable domain, with remaining parts taken from reference TRBV5-4 and TRBJ2-1, reads ETGVTQSPTHLIKTRGQQVTLRCSSQSGHNTVSWYQQALGQGPQFIFQYYREEENGRGNFPPRFSGLQFPNYSSELNVNALELDDSALYLCASRKPGQGPNEQFFGPGTRLTVL.

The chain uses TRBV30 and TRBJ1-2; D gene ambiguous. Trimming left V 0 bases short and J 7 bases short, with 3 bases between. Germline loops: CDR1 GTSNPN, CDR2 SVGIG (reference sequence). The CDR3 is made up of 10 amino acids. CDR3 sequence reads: CAWSVSGYTF. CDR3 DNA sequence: TGTGCCTGGAGTGTGAGTGGCTACACCTTC.

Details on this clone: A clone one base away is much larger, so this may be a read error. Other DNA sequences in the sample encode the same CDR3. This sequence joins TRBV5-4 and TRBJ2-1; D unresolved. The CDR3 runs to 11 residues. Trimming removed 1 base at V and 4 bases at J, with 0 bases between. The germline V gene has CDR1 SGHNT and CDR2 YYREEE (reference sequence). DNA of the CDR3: TGTGCCAGCAGCTTGTACAATGAGCAGTTCTTC. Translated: CASSLYNEQFF.

CDR3 DNA sequence: TGTGCCTGTTCGGTCGGGACAGGGAGTTCACCCCTCCACTTT. It codes for CACSVGTGSSPLHF. This chain links TRBV30 with TRBJ1-6; 9 positions agree with TRBD1. V gave up 6 bases and J gave up 9 bases; unmatched junction bases: 9. This CDR3 has 14 residues. Germline V lookup: CDR1 GTSNPN, CDR2 SVGIG (reference sequence).

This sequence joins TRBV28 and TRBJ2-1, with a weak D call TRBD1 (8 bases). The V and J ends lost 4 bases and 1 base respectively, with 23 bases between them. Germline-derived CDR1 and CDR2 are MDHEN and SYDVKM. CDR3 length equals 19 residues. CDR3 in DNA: TGTGCCAGCAGTTCGTGGACAGGGCGAGCGGGGCTATCCTACAATGAGCAGTTCTTC. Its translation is CASSSWTGRAGLSYNEQFF.

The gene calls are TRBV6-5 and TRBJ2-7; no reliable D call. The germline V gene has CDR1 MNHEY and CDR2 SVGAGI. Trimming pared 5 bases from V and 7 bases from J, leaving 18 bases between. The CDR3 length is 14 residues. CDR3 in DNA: TGTGCCAGCAGTACCAGGACGGGTATGGGAGAGCAGTACTTC. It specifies CASSTRTGMGEQYF.

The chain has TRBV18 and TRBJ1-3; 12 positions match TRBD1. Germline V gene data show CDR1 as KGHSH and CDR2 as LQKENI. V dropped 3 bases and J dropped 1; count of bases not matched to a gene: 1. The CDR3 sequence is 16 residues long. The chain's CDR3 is CASSPGQGASGNTIYF. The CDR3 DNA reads TGTGCCAGCTCACCGGGACAGGGGGCTTCTGGAAACACCATATATTTT.

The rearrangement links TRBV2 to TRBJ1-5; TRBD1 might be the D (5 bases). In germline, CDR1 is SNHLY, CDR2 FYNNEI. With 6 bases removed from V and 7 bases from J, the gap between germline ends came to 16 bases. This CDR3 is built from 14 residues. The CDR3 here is CASSSEGGGQPQHF. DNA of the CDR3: TGTGCCAGCAGCTCTGAGGGTGGGGGACAGCCCCAGCATTTT.

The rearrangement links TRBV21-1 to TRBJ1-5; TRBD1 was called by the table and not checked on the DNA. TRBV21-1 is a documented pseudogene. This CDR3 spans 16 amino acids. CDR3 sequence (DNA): TGTGCCAGCAGCCCACCGGGACAGGGGGCCGCACAGCCCCAGCATTTT. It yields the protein CASSPPGQGAAQPQHF.